In its sample, the clone carrying this T cell receptor beta chain was seen a few times. An end of the junction does not agree with germline; a read error may underlie this. The data stem from a study of OX40 agonist ivuxolimab in advanced cancers. The overall study: Patients were dosed intravenously with ivuxolimab at 0.01 to 10 mg/kg every 2 weeks. Aged about 23 to 80 with a mean of about 60 years, they were approximately 80% male.

CDR1 and CDR2 (germline): SGHVS, FQNEAQ. The CDR3 has 15 residues. Clones were sequenced by immunoSEQ multiplex PCR, and TCRdb holds only the in-frame ones, with some missing. Found here are tens of thousands of clones, around four fifths of them singletons; the top ten hold under 3.5%. This specimen was CD4+ or CD8+ T cells sorted from blood, taken in a trial of the OX40 agonist ivuxolimab. The clonotype was recovered from an adult with an advanced solid tumor such as melanoma, head and neck, liver or kidney cancer. The rearrangement links TRBV7-8 to TRBJ2-5; no firm D call. The CDR3 here is CASSARPLNHETQYF. CDR3 in DNA: TGTGCCAGCAGCGCTCGGCCCCTCAACCATGAGACCCAGTACTTC.